These T cell receptor beta chains were read from a single sample in a study of cytomegalovirus exposure and HLA in healthy donors. Assay used: immunoSEQ multiplex PCR; TCRdb lists only in-frame clones, some missing. The profile covers more than 95,000 clones, with less than 85% appearing a single time and approximately 20% taken by the ten largest. Sequences were obtained from PBMCs. These receptors were taken from a man between 18 and 29 years old in good health and CMV-seropositive. CDR3s include the opening cysteine and the closing phenylalanine or tryptophan. A D gene is named only where the DNA matches it firmly. The size of a clone is reported for some rows only, either as once, few or many, or as a class for expanded clones.

abundance,len,v_gene,j_gene,d_gene,CDR3nt,CDR3aa
.,16,TRBV6-6,TRBJ2-3,.,TGTGCCAGCAGCTTCATAGCGGGGACAGCCACAGATACGCAGTATTTT,CASSFIAGTATDTQYF
.,15,TRBV6-4,TRBJ1-5,TRBD1,TGTGCCAACGTCAGGGGGATGGGTAGCAATCAGCCCCAGCATTTT,CANVRGMGSNQPQHF
once,14,TRBV27,TRBJ1-5,TRBD1,TGTGCCAGCAAATCGGGACAGGGAGATCAGCCCCAGCATTTT,CASKSGQGDQPQHF
.,16,TRBV28,TRBJ2-3,.,TGTGCCAGCACCACCGAAAACAGGGCCCTGCGGGATACGCAGTATTTT,CASTTENRALRDTQYF
.,12,TRBV28,TRBJ1-3,.,TGTGCCACCCGGTTTTCTGGAAACACCATATATTTT,CATRFSGNTIYF
.,16,TRBV15,TRBJ2-6,.,TGTGCCACCAGCAGAGATCGGAGCTCTGGGGCCAACGTCCTGACTTTC,CATSRDRSSGANVLTF
.,15,TRBV29-1,TRBJ1-2,TRBD1,TGCAGCGTTGCCCGCGTGCCGGGACAGGGAGAGGGCTACACCTTC,CSVARVPGQGEGYTF
.,15,TRBV4-2,TRBJ2-1,.,TGTGCCAGCAGCCAAGAGGGCTCCTACAACAATGAGCAGTTCTTC,CASSQEGSYNNEQFF
.,17,TRBV7-7,TRBJ2-1,TRBD2,TGTGCCAGCAGCTTAGAGGCGCGGGGGGCCTCCTACAATGAGCAGTTCTTC,CASSLEARGASYNEQFF
.,18,TRBV27,TRBJ2-3,TRBD2,TGTGCCAGCAGTTCCGCGGGGGGCCGGTTAGTTGGGACAGATACGCAGTATTTT,CASSSAGGRLVGTDTQYF
.,13,TRBV19,TRBJ1-1,.,TGTGCCAGTACCCCGACAGTGAACACTGAAGCTTTCTTT,CASTPTVNTEAFF
.,16,TRBV6-5,TRBJ2-7,.,TGTGCCAGCAGTTACTCTCAAGGGGTCTTTTCCTACGAGCAGTACTTC,CASSYSQGVFSYEQYF
.,16,TRBV5-8,TRBJ2-7,TRBD2,TGTGTCAGCAGCCCGACTAGCGGGGGTTCCCCCTACGAGCAGTACTTC,CVSSPTSGGSPYEQYF
.,14,TRBV5-1,TRBJ1-4,.,TGCGCCAGCAGCTTTACGCAGGGGAATGAAAAACTGTTTTTT,CASSFTQGNEKLFF
once,13,TRBV29-1,TRBJ2-1,TRBD2,TGCAGCGTGCTACTAGCGGAGGGCAATGAGCAGTTCTTC,CSVLLAEGNEQFF
.,17,TRBV5-1,TRBJ1-1,TRBD1,TGCGCCAGCAGTACCCGCCAAGGGGGCTCTAGAGACACTGAAGCTTTCTTT,CASSTRQGGSRDTEAFF
.,14,TRBV28,TRBJ2-2,TRBD2,TGTGCCAGCAGTTTACGGGGGGGCGCCGGGGAGCTGTTTTTT,CASSLRGGAGELFF
once,16,TRBV30,TRBJ1-4,TRBD1,TGTGCCTGGACCAGGGGGCGTACATTAACTAATGAAAAACTGTTTTTT,CAWTRGRTLTNEKLFF
.,15,TRBV11-2,TRBJ2-2,TRBD2,TGTGCCAGCAGCTTAGGGGGCGCGGGGGCCGGGGAGCTGTTTTTT,CASSLGGAGAGELFF
.,14,TRBV30,TRBJ1-2,.,TGTGCCTGGATCCGGGGCGACAGGACCTATGGCTACACCTTC,CAWIRGDRTYGYTF
.,15,TRBV27,TRBJ2-7,TRBD2,TGTGCCAGTTTTTCCCCCCTAGCGGGGTCCTACGAGCAGTACTTC,CASFSPLAGSYEQYF
.,12,TRBV27,TRBJ2-7,.,TGTGCCAGCAGTTCCCGGGACTACGAGCAGTACTTC,CASSSRDYEQYF
.,17,TRBV5-4,TRBJ2-1,TRBD2,TGTGCCAGCAGCTCCGGACTAGCGGGGGGCTCCTACAATGAGCAGTTCTTC,CASSSGLAGGSYNEQFF
.,14,TRBV5-1,TRBJ2-7,.,TGCGCCAGCAGCTTGATTAGGGAAGGGGGCGAGCAGTACTTC,CASSLIREGGEQYF
many,14,TRBV5-6,TRBJ1-3,.,TGTGCCAGCAGCTACACCGACTCTGGAAACACCATATATTTT,CASSYTDSGNTIYF
.,17,TRBV30,TRBJ1-5,.,TGTGCCTGGAGTAAGACAGGTTTCCAGCCAGTCAATCAGCCCCAGCATTTT,CAWSKTGFQPVNQPQHF
.,14,TRBV6-6,TRBJ1-4,.,TGTGCCAGCAGACACGGACAGCAGAATGAAAAACTGTTTTTT,CASRHGQQNEKLFF
.,14,TRBV7-6,TRBJ1-4,TRBD1,TGTGCCAGCAGCTTAGGTCAGGGGGATGAAAAACTGTTTTTT,CASSLGQGDEKLFF
.,15,TRBV28,TRBJ2-6,.,TGTGCCAGCAGTTTAACGGGGTCTGGGGCCAACGTCCTGACTTTC,CASSLTGSGANVLTF
.,15,TRBV7-2,TRBJ2-1,TRBD2,TGTGCCAGCAGCTTAGCGGGGGGGATAGCTGGTGAGCAGTTCTTC,CASSLAGGIAGEQFF
.,17,TRBV4-1,TRBJ1-1,.,TGCGCCAGCAGCCAAGATTTCGGGGGGTTTATGAACACTGAAGCTTTCTTT,CASSQDFGGFMNTEAFF
.,16,TRBV7-3,TRBJ1-2,.,TGTGCCAGCAGCAAAACCACGGTGGAAAGCGCCTATGGCTACACCTTC,CASSKTTVESAYGYTF